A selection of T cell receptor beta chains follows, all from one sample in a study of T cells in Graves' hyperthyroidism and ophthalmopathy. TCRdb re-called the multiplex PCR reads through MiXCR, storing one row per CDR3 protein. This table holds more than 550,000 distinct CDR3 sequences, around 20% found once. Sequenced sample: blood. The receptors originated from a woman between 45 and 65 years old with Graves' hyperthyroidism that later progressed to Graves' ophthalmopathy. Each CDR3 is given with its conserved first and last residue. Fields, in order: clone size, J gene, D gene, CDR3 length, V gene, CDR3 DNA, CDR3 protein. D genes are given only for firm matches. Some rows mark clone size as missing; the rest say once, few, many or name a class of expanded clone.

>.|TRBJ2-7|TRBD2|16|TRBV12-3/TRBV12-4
TGTGCCAGCAGACAGGGATTCCGACTAGCGGGGGACGAGCAGTACTTC
CASRQGFRLAGDEQYF
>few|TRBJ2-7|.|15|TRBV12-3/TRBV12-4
TGTGCCAGCAGTTCGAACAGGGCTATCTCCTACGAGCAGTACTTC
CASSSNRAISYEQYF
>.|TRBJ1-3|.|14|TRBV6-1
TGTGCCAGCGGTGAGGGGTATTCTGGAAACACCATATATTTT
CASGEGYSGNTIYF
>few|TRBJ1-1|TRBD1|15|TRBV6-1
TGTGCCAGCAGTGGCCCGCGGACAGGGAACACTGAAGCTTTCTTT
CASSGPRTGNTEAFF
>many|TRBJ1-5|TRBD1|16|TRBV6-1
TGTGCCAGCAGTCGGAGATTAGGGACAGAGGGTCAGCCCCAGCATTTT
CASSRRLGTEGQPQHF
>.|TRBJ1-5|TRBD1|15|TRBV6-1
TGTGCCAGCAGTGGGGACAGGGTCGACAATCAGCCCCAGCATTTT
CASSGDRVDNQPQHF
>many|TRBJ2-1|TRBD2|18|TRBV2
TGTGCCAGCAGTGATGGGACTAGCGGGCCCCCCTCCTACAATGAGCAGTTCTTC
CASSDGTSGPPSYNEQFF
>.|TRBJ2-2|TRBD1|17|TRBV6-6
TGTGCCAGCAGTTACCCAATAGGGACAGGGAAAACCGGGGAGCTGTTTTTT
CASSYPIGTGKTGELFF
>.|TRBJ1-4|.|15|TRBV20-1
TGCAGTGCTAGAGGGTGGGGGAGGCTGAATGAAAAACTGTTTTTT
CSARGWGRLNEKLFF
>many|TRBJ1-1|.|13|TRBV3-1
TGTGCCAGCAGCCAAGGGGAGGTTGCTGAAGCTTTCTTT
CASSQGEVAEAFF
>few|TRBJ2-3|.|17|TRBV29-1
TGCAGCGTTGAAGATCATACAGGGCCCGACCCCACAGATACGCAGTATTTT
CSVEDHTGPDPTDTQYF
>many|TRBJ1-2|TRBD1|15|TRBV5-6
TGTGCCAGCAGCTTTCGGACAGGGACGATCTATGGCTACACCTTC
CASSFRTGTIYGYTF
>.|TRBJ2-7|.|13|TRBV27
TGTGCCAGCAGTTTATCCGAACGCTACGAGCAGTACTTC
CASSLSERYEQYF
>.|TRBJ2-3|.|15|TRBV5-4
TGTGCCAGCAGCTTATCGGACGGAGAGACAGATACGCAGTATTTT
CASSLSDGETDTQYF
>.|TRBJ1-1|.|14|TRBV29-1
TGCAGCGCCGTCGGGACCGGCATGAACACTGAAGCTTTCTTT
CSAVGTGMNTEAFF
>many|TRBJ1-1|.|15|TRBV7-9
TGTGCCAGCAGCCAAGGACAGATGGGGAACACTGAAGCTTTCTTT
CASSQGQMGNTEAFF